Listed here are 29 T cell receptor beta chains from one sample, sequenced in a study of blood T cell repertoires in COVID-19. Sequencing used immunoSEQ multiplex PCR; TCRdb keeps in-frame clones, though not all of them. The table shows 200,000 to 250,000 clones, with 75% to 85% occurring only once. Sample: peripheral blood. The receptors were gathered from a woman younger than 45 with COVID-19, enrolled during active disease.

The genes are TRBV9 and TRBJ1-5, with D perhaps TRBD1 (6 bases). This CDR3 has 16 amino acids. The germline V gene has CDR1 SGDLS and CDR2 YYNGEE. V was shortened by 4 bases and J by 2 bases, with 16 bases between the two germline ends. The CDR3 nucleotides read TGTGCCAGCAGCTCCCACAGGGCCCTTCGCAATCAGCCCCAGCATTTT. This sequence encodes CASSSHRALRNQPQHF.

The chain combines TRBV15 with TRBJ2-3; weak D call: TRBD2 (6 bases). Germline values: CDR1 LNHNV, CDR2 YYDKDF (reference sequence). V was trimmed by 0 bases and J by 0 bases, leaving 13 bases between them. The CDR3 length is 17 residues. CDR3 nucleotide sequence: TGTGCCACCAGCAGAGATGAAGGAGGGCTCAGCACAGATACGCAGTATTTT. This sequence encodes CATSRDEGGLSTDTQYF.

As for this clone: Other DNA sequences from this sample encode an identical CDR3 as well. The chain is built from TRBV5-6 and TRBJ2-7; 8 bases are a match to TRBD2. V lost 4 bases to trimming and J lost 3 bases; unmatched junction nucleotides: 6. Per germline, CDR1 SGHDT and CDR2 YYEEEE. The CDR3 is made up of 14 amino acids. The CDR3 protein is CASSLGTSGYEQYF. The CDR3 nucleotides are TGTGCCAGCAGCCTGGGGACTAGTGGCTACGAGCAGTACTTC.

The genes are TRBV5-1 and TRBJ1-1, with D tentatively TRBD1 (6 bases). V was shortened by 0 bases and J by 12 bases, with 12 bases between the two germline ends. CDR3 length equals 12 residues. Per germline, CDR1 SGHRS and CDR2 YFSETQ. The CDR3 coding sequence is TGCGCCAGCAGCTTGGGGGGGGGCGCGACTTTCTTT. This codes for CASSLGGGATFF.

To note about this clone: At one end, the junction sequence differs from germline, possibly due to a read error. V gene TRBV7-2 combines with J gene TRBJ1-6; D not certain. The germline CDR1 and CDR2 sequences are SGHTA and FQGNSA. CDR3 size: 19 residues. CDR3 in amino acids: CASSLDARTLSSYNSPLHF. In DNA, the CDR3 is TGTGCCAGCAGTTTAGACGCCCGCACGCTGAGCTCCTATAATTCACCCCTCCACTTT.

The V gene is TRBV7-8, the J gene TRBJ2-3; D may be TRBD2 (6 bases). Trimming removed 3 bases from V and 3 bases from J, with 22 bases in between. The CDR3 sequence is 18 residues long. CDR1 and CDR2 (germline): SGHVS, FQNEAQ. The CDR3 loop reads CASSFWGRWDPRTDTQYF. CDR3 in DNA: TGTGCCAGCAGCTTTTGGGGGAGGTGGGACCCCAGAACAGATACGCAGTATTTT.

The chain recombines TRBV11-1 with TRBJ2-5, with 8 bases matching TRBD2. J was trimmed by 5 bases and V by 4 bases; bases with no gene match: 9. CDR1 SGHAT and CDR2 FQDESV come from the germline V gene (reference sequence). The CDR3 totals 15 residues. CDR3 nucleotides: TGTGCCAGCAGCTCCGAAGCGGGGGTAGGGGAGACCCAGTACTTC. It translates to CASSSEAGVGETQYF.

CDR3 DNA: TGTGCCAGCACCTCCCGTTGGAGCTATGGCTACACCTTC. Its translation is CASTSRWSYGYTF. The rearrangement joins TRBV9 to TRBJ1-2; no definite D call. CDR1 is SGDLS, CDR2 YYNGEE, per germline. This CDR3 spans 13 amino acids. V was shortened by 6 bases and J by 4 bases, with 13 bases between the two germline ends.

The V call is TRBV7-3, the J call TRBJ2-1; D might be TRBD1 (5 bases). The CDR3 totals 14 residues. V lost 2 bases to trimming and J lost 7 bases, with 12 bases between them. CDR1 SGHTA and CDR2 FQGTGA come from the germline V gene. Written as DNA, the CDR3 is TGTGCCAGCAGCTTAGGGGCCGTTTTGAATGAGCAGTTCTTC. Protein: CASSLGAVLNEQFF.

The table lists this clone with a few counts. The rearrangement links TRBV28 to TRBJ1-2, with 10 bases that match TRBD1. Germline V CDR1 and CDR2: MDHEN, SYDVKM. Germline trimming cut 5 bases from V and 8 bases from J; bases unmatched to any gene: 11. This CDR3 contains 15 residues. CDR3 coding DNA: TGTGCCAGCAGTGCGCCGGGACAGGGGCTCGGAGGCTACACCTTC. It yields the protein CASSAPGQGLGGYTF.

This chain links TRBV11-2 with TRBJ2-7; 7 nucleotides align to TRBD1. The germline CDR1 and CDR2 sequences are SGHAT and FQNNGV. This CDR3 region has 15 residues. V lost 5 bases, J lost 2 bases, and 9 bases stayed unmatched. The CDR3 region is CASSQRQGRAYEQYF. DNA of the CDR3: TGTGCCAGCAGCCAGCGACAGGGTCGGGCCTACGAGCAGTACTTC.

This chain joins TRBV14 and TRBJ1-5; 11 nucleotides match TRBD1. From germline, CDR1 is SGHDN and CDR2 FVKESK. The trim removed 3 bases at V and 7 bases at J, leaving 5 bases unmatched. CDR3 length: 15 residues. CDR3 in amino acids: CASSQDRGRRQPQHF. CDR3 nucleotide sequence: TGTGCCAGCAGCCAGGACAGGGGGCGTCGACAGCCCCAGCATTTT. The entire variable domain, with the rest obtained from reference TRBV14 and TRBJ1-5, is as follows: EAGVTQFPSHSVIEKGQTVTLRCDPISGHDNLYWYRRVMGKEIKFLLHFVKESKQDESGMPNNRFLAERTGGTYSTLKVQPAELEDSGVYFCASSQDRGRRQPQHFGDGTRLSIL.

This clone was recorded only once. V is TRBV4-3 and J is TRBJ1-1; 7 bases fit TRBD1. Germline CDR1 is LGHNA and CDR2 is YSLEER. V dropped 1 base and J dropped 0; count of bases not matched to a gene: 2. CDR3 size: 15 residues. CDR3 in amino acids: CASSQAQGMNTEAFF. CDR3 DNA: TGCGCCAGCAGCCAAGCACAGGGGATGAACACTGAAGCTTTCTTT.

This clone was observed once. A junction end diverges from the germline sequence, so it may reflect a read error. V is TRBV5-6 and J is TRBJ2-3, with 16 nucleotides matching TRBD2. The CDR3 has 13 residues. Looked up from germline, CDR1 is SGHDT and CDR2 is YYEEEE. In DNA, the CDR3 is TGTGCCAGCAGCCAGGGACTAGCGGGAGGGGATAGATTT. Translation: CASSQGLAGGDRF.

This clone has only one observation. The rearrangement joins TRBV11-2 to TRBJ2-7; D possibly corresponds to TRBD2 (7 bases). There are 16 residues in the CDR3. CDR1 and CDR2 (germline): SGHAT, FQNNGV. V lost 4 bases and J 2 bases, leaving 18 bases between the germline ends. The DNA of the CDR3 is TGTGCCAGCAGCTCCCTTAGGGGGGGGGATGCCTACGAGCAGTACTTC. Protein: CASSSLRGGDAYEQYF.

The CDR3 DNA reads as TGTGCCGGGCTAGCGGACAACACAGATACGCAGTATTTT. It codes for CAGLADNTDTQYF. The chain joins TRBV2 to TRBJ2-3, with 7 nucleotides matching TRBD2. Germline V gives CDR1 SNHLY, CDR2 FYNNEI. The V segment lost 11 bases and the J segment 2 bases; nucleotides outside the gene matches: 7. The length of the CDR3 is 13 residues.

V usage is TRBV19 and J usage is TRBJ2-1, with TRBD2 matching 7 bases. The V and J ends lost 1 base and 7 bases, in that order; junction bases with no gene match: 4. Germline V lookup: CDR1 LNHDA, CDR2 SQIVND (reference sequence). This CDR3 spans 14 amino acids. DNA of the CDR3: TGTGCCAGTAGTATAGTCCTGGGAGGGAATGAGCAGTTCTTC. Translated, it gives CASSIVLGGNEQFF.

This clone was counted between two and nine times. The V call is TRBV29-1, the J call TRBJ2-2, with TRBD1 as a possible D gene (5 bases). Germline values: CDR1 SQVTM, CDR2 ANQGSEA. The CDR3 has 12 amino acids. The V and J ends lost 7 bases and 4 bases respectively, with 10 bases between them. The DNA of the CDR3 is TGCAGCGGGGGCCTAACCACCGGGGAGCTGTTTTTT. Protein: CSGGLTTGELFF.

The chain has TRBV27 and TRBJ2-7; 7 nucleotides agree with TRBD2. The length of the CDR3 is 17 residues. In germline, CDR1 is MNHEY, CDR2 SMNVEV (reference sequence). With 0 bases clipped from V and 2 bases from J, the junction kept 10 bases outside the gene matches. The CDR3 DNA follows: TGTGCCAGCAGTTTATCCGAGGGAGGGCGGTACCCCTACGAGCAGTACTTC. It is translated as CASSLSEGGRYPYEQYF.

This clone appeared once. This chain uses TRBV7-3 with TRBJ2-7; TRBD1 matches at 8 bases. The trim removed 8 bases at V and 0 bases at J, leaving 12 bases unmatched. This CDR3 has 16 amino acids. Germline-derived CDR1 and CDR2 are SGHTA and FQGTGA. Here the CDR3 reads CASSLGPGQDSYEQYF. The CDR3 region has the DNA TGTGCCAGCTCTTTGGGACCGGGACAGGACTCCTACGAGCAGTACTTC.

Only one count was recorded for this clone. The chain joins TRBV9 to TRBJ2-3, with 10 bases identical to TRBD2. After removal of 4 bases from V and 3 bases from J, the junction contained 2 bases not matched to a gene. The germline V gene has CDR1 SGDLS and CDR2 YYNGEE. CDR3 length equals 14 residues. The CDR3 spells CASSRSGRTDTQYF. The CDR3 nucleotides read TGTGCCAGCAGCCGTAGCGGGAGGACAGATACGCAGTATTTT.

The rearrangement joins TRBV6-5 to TRBJ1-1, with D tentatively TRBD1 (5 bases). CDR1 and CDR2 from the germline V gene are MNHEY and SVGAGI. The length of the CDR3 is 15 residues. Trimming shortened V by 8 bases and J by 4 bases, and 20 bases separated the two germline ends. CDR3 loop: CASRQGTGIRTEAFF. The CDR3 nucleotides are TGTGCCAGCCGGCAGGGCACAGGCATCCGCACTGAAGCTTTCTTT.

This chain uses TRBV3-1 (or the pseudogene TRBV3-2) with TRBJ1-1, with D unresolved. Germline values: CDR1 LGHDT, CDR2 YNNKEL (reference sequence). Trimming cost V 3 bases and J 1 base, with 12 bases left between them. The CDR3 runs 15 residues. CDR3 residues: CASSHPTRQNTEAFF. As DNA, the CDR3 is TGTGCCAGCAGCCATCCTACGAGACAGAACACTGAAGCTTTCTTT.

About this clone itself: Other nucleotide sequences in the sample specify the same CDR3. This chain connects TRBV7-2 to TRBJ2-7; no clear D. V was clipped by 6 bases and J by 1 base, with 7 bases between them. The CDR3 loop spans 12 amino acids. CDR1 and CDR2 (germline): SGHTA, FQGNSA. Here the CDR3 reads CASSPTSYEQYF. The CDR3 region has the DNA TGTGCCAGCAGTCCTACGTCCTACGAGCAGTACTTC. Variable domain in full (rest from reference TRBV7-2 and TRBJ2-7): GAGVSQSPSNKVTEKGKDVELRCDPISGHTALYWYRQSLGQGLEFLIYFQGNSAPDKSGLPSDRFSAERTGGSVSTLTIQRTQQEDSAVYLCASSPTSYEQYFGPGTRLTVT.

The V and J genes are TRBV6-1 and TRBJ1-3, with 8 positions matching TRBD1. With 0 bases clipped from V and 2 bases from J, the junction kept 3 bases outside the gene matches. The CDR3 contains 16 residues. Germline V lookup: CDR1 MNHNS, CDR2 SASEGT. CDR3 DNA sequence: TGTGCCAGCAGTGAAGCAGGGACAGGTCCTGGAAACACCATATATTTT. It is translated as CASSEAGTGPGNTIYF.

J is TRBJ2-2 and V is TRBV7-2; a weak D match, TRBD1 (7 bases). V was trimmed by 2 bases and J by 5 bases, leaving 15 bases between them. This CDR3 comprises 16 residues. Germline assignment: CDR1 SGHTA and CDR2 FQGNSA. The CDR3 loop reads CASSLNARGATGELFF. The CDR3, as DNA: TGTGCCAGCAGCTTAAACGCCAGGGGGGCGACCGGGGAGCTGTTTTTT.

The chain carries TRBV7-2 and TRBJ1-2; 7 bases align to TRBD1. After removal of 3 bases from V and 8 bases from J, the junction contained 6 bases not matched to a gene. From germline, CDR1 is SGHTA and CDR2 FQGNSA. This CDR3 has 13 residues. The CDR3 reads CASSFFSGGGYTF. CDR3 DNA: TGTGCCAGCAGCTTCTTTTCAGGGGGAGGCTACACCTTC.

This rearrangement joins TRBV24-1 to TRBJ2-4; a weak D match, TRBD1 (6 bases). Germline V CDR1 and CDR2: KGHDR, SFDVKD. V was cut by 0 bases and J by 0 bases, with 11 bases left in between. The CDR3 totals 17 residues. The CDR3 region is CATSDLRGHLAKNIQYF. In nucleotides, the CDR3 is TGTGCCACCAGTGATTTGCGGGGACACCTAGCCAAAAACATTCAGTACTTC.

The chain links TRBV5-4 to TRBJ1-6, with D maybe TRBD1 (5 bases). Germline assignment: CDR1 SGHNT and CDR2 YYREEE (reference sequence). This CDR3 spans 16 amino acids. The ends were cut back, 2 bases at V and 7 bases at J, with 16 bases in the middle. CDR3 protein: CASSLAGGAENSPLHF. CDR3 in DNA: TGTGCCAGCAGCTTAGCCGGAGGGGCGGAGAATTCACCCCTCCACTTT.